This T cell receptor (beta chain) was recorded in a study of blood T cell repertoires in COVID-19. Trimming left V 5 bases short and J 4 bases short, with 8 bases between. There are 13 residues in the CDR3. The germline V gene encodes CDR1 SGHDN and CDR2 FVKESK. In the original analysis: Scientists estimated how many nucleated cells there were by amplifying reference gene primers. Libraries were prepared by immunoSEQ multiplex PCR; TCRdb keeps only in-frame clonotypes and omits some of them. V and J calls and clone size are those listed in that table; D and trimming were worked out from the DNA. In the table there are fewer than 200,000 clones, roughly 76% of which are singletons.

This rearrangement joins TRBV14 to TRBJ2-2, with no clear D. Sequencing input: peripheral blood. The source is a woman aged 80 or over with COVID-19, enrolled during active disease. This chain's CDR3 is CASSKTVTGELFF. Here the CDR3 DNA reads TGTGCCAGCAGCAAAACTGTCACCGGGGAGCTGTTTTTT. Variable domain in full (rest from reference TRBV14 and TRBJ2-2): EAGVTQFPSHSVIEKGQTVTLRCDPISGHDNLYWYRRVMGKEIKFLLHFVKESKQDESGMPNNRFLAERTGGTYSTLKVQPAELEDSGVYFCASSKTVTGELFFGEGSRLTVL.